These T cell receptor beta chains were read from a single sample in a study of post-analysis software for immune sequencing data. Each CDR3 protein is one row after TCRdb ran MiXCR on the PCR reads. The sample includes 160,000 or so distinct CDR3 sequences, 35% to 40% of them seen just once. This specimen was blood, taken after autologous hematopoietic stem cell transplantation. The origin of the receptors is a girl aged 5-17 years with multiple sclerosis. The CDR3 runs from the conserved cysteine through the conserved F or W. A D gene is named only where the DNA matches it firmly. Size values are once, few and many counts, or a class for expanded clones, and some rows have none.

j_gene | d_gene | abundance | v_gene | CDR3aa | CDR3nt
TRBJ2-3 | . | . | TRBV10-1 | CASSEDRSTDTQYF | TGCGCCAGCAGTGAGGACAGGAGCACAGATACGCAGTATTTT
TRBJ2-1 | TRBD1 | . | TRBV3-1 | CASSQDRTGNNEQFF | TGTGCCAGCAGCCAAGATCGGACAGGGAACAATGAGCAGTTCTTC
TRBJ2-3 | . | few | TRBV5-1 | CASSGSGTVEDTQYF | TGCGCCAGCAGCGGATCCGGGACCGTAGAAGATACGCAGTATTTT
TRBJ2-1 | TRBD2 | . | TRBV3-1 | CASSPPGGREQFF | TGTGCCAGCAGCCCCCCTGGCGGGAGGGAGCAGTTCTTC
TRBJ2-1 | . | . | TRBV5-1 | CASKTSSGSSSYNEQFF | TGCGCCAGCAAGACGAGCTCGGGCTCAAGCTCCTACAATGAGCAGTTCTTC
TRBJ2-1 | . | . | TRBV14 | CASSQSGDVVSYNEQFF | TGTGCCAGCAGCCAATCCGGGGACGTAGTTTCCTACAATGAGCAGTTCTTC
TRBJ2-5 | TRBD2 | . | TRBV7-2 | CASSLVTGGPQGETQYF | TGTGCCAGCAGCTTAGTGACGGGAGGGCCTCAGGGAGAGACCCAGTACTTC
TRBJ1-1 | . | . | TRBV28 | CASSARGGFTEAFF | TGTGCCAGCAGTGCTAGGGGAGGGTTCACTGAAGCTTTCTTT
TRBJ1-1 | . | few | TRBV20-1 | CSAREAMNTEAFF | TGCAGTGCTAGAGAGGCGATGAACACTGAAGCTTTCTTT
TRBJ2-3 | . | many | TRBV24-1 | CATSDAVQFGTDTQYF | TGTGCCACCAGTGACGCCGTGCAGTTCGGGACAGATACGCAGTATTTT
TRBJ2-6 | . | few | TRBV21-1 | CASSFRDRRAGANVLTF | TGTGCCAGCAGCTTCCGGGACAGAAGGGCTGGGGCCAACGTCCTGACTTTC
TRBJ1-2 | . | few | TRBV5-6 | CASSLRGTDAGYGYTF | TGTGCCAGCAGCTTGAGAGGGACGGACGCTGGCTATGGCTACACCTTC
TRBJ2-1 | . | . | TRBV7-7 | CASSPNSGWGEQFF | TGTGCTAGCAGCCCAAATTCCGGCTGGGGGGAGCAGTTCTTC
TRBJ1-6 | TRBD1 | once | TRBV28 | CASRVSRGTNNSPLHF | TGTGCCAGCAGAGTTTCCAGGGGGACTAATAATTCACCCCTCCACTTT
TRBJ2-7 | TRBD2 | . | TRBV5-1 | CASSSAGGTYEQYF | TGCGCCAGCAGCTCGGCGGGGGGGACCTACGAGCAGTACTTC
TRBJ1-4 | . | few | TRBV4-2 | CASSHRGYEKLFF | TGTGCCAGCAGCCACAGGGGCTACGAAAAACTGTTTTTT
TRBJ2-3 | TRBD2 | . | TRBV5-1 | CASSTTSGSGDTQYF | TGCGCCAGCAGCACAACTAGCGGGAGTGGGGATACGCAGTATTTT
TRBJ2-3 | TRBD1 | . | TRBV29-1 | CSSTLWTGVGDTQYF | TGCAGCTCCACGCTCTGGACAGGGGTAGGAGATACGCAGTATTTT
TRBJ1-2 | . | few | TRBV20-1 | CSALEVVNYGYTF | TGCAGTGCCCTCGAGGTGGTGAACTATGGCTACACCTTC
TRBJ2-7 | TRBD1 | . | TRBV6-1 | CASTRQGEGEQYF | TGTGCCAGCACGAGACAGGGGGAGGGCGAGCAGTACTTC
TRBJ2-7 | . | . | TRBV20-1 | CSASSGIRFPSYEQYF | TGCAGTGCTAGCTCGGGGATCAGGTTCCCATCCTACGAGCAGTACTTC
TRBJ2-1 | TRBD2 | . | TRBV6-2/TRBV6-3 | CASSHTGDLAGDWLNEQFF | TGTGCCAGCAGCCATACAGGGGACCTAGCGGGAGATTGGCTGAATGAGCAGTTCTTC
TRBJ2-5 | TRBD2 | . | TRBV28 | CASSSIAGAQETQYF | TGTGCCAGCAGTTCCATAGCGGGAGCCCAAGAGACCCAGTACTTC
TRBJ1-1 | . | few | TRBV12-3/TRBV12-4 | CASSRTTGRNTEAFF | TGTGCCAGCAGCCGGACTACGGGACGGAACACTGAAGCTTTCTTT
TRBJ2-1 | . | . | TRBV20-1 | CSARDHLGASSYNEQFF | TGCAGTGCTAGAGATCATTTGGGCGCGAGCTCCTACAATGAGCAGTTCTTC
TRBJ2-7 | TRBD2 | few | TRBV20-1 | CSASLAGGEVAAYEQYF | TGCAGTGCTAGTCTAGCGGGGGGAGAAGTTGCGGCGTACGAGCAGTACTTC
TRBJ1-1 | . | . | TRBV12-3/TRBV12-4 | CASTMNTEAFF | TGTGCCAGTACCATGAACACTGAAGCTTTCTTT
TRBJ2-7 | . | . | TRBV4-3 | CASSQDLARSYYEQYF | TGCGCCAGCAGCCAAGATCTGGCCAGATCATACTACGAGCAGTACTTC
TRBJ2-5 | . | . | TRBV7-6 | CASSLEGPETQYF | TGTGCCAGCAGCTTAGAGGGTCCAGAGACCCAGTACTTC
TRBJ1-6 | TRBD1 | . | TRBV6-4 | CASSAGTENSPPHF | TGTGCCAGCAGCGCCGGGACAGAGAATTCACCCCCCCACTTT
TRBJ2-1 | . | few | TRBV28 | CASSSTRAPRTHEQFF | TGTGCCAGCAGTTCCACCCGGGCGCCCAGAACGCATGAGCAGTTCTTC
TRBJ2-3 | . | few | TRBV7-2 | CASSPAPSGATDTQYF | TGTGCCAGCAGCCCCGCCCCGTCCGGGGCCACAGATACGCAGTATTTT
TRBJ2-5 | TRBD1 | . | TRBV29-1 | CSVHRGAETQYF | TGCAGCGTCCACAGGGGAGCAGAGACCCAGTACTTC